This section outlines one TCR beta chain sequence together with its context. The table came from immunoSEQ multiplex PCR; TCRdb's copy has only in-frame clones and leaves some out. The sample holds 65,000 to 85,000 clones; roughly nine tenths are singletons and the top ten take roughly 0.21%. The sample originates from a study of T cell changes during pregnancy in multiple sclerosis. This CDR3 comprises 16 residues. The trim removed 4 bases at V and 2 bases at J, leaving 11 bases unmatched. Germline-derived CDR1 and CDR2 are SGHVS and FQNEAQ. This receptor was obtained from a female donor with multiple sclerosis, enrolled in a pregnancy study. The specimen comprised CD4+ T cells from peripheral blood mononuclear cells, sampled before pregnancy. This chain links TRBV7-8 with TRBJ2-7; 7 bases are shared with TRBD1. CDR3 in amino acids: CASSSGIRTGTYEQYF. As DNA, the CDR3 is TGTGCCAGCAGCTCCGGGATCAGGACAGGCACCTACGAGCAGTACTTC.